The TCR beta chain described here comes from a study of identical twins. This clonotype occurred many times. Its specificity is unknown. Points from the study as a whole: Zero-insertion findings could be partly confounded by invariant cells (MAIT and iNKT cells).

The V end was cut by 5 bases, the J end by 0 bases, with 15 bases between. The CDR3 is 16 amino acids. Germline V gene sequence: CDR1 SGHAT, CDR2 FQNNGV. Each CDR3 protein gets one entry after TCRdb re-called the 5' RACE reads with MiXCR. In the table there are approximately 670,000 distinct CDR3 sequences, roughly 6.2% of which are singletons. The sample taken for sequencing was naive T cells sorted from blood. The clonotype was recovered from a man aged 18 to 29 in good health. V is TRBV11-2 and J is TRBJ2-3, with TRBD2 as a possible D gene (5 bases). CDR3 in amino acids: CASSPLSGTSTDTQYF. In nucleotides, the CDR3 is TGTGCCAGCAGCCCCCTGAGCGGCACTAGCACAGATACGCAGTATTTT. The full variable domain, rest sourced from reference TRBV11-2 and TRBJ2-3, is EAGVAQSPRYKIIEKRQSVAFWCNPISGHATLYWYQQILGQGPKLLIQFQNNGVVDDSQLPKDRFSAERLKGVDSTLKIQPAKLEDSAVYLCASSPLSGTSTDTQYFGPGTRLTVL.